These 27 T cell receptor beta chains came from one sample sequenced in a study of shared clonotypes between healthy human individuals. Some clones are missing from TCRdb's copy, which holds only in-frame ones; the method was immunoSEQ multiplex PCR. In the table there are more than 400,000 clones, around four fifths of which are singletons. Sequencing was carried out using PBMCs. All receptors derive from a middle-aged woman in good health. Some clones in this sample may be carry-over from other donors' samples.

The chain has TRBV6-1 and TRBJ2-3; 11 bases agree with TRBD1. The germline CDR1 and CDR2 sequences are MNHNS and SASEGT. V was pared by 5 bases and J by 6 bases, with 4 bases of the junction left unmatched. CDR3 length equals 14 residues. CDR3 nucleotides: TGTGCCAGCAGTTGGGACAGGGGGGAGGATACGCAGTATTTT. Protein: CASSWDRGEDTQYF.

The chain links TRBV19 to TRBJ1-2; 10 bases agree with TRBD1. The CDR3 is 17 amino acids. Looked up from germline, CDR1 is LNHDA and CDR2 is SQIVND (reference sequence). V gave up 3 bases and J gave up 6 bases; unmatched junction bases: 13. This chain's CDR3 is CASSIRGDRGIFDGYTF. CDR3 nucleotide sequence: TGTGCCAGTAGTATTCGAGGGGACAGGGGAATATTCGATGGCTACACCTTC.

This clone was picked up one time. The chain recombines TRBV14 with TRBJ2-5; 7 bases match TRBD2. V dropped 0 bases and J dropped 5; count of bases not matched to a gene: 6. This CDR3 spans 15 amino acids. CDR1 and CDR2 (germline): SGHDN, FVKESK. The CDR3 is CASSQDRAGVETQYF. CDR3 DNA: TGTGCCAGCAGCCAAGATAGGGCGGGAGTGGAGACCCAGTACTTC.

The CDR3 loop is CASSLGGSAMQETQYF. CDR3 DNA sequence: TGCGCCAGCAGCTTGGGGGGCTCAGCCATGCAAGAGACCCAGTACTTC. V and J are TRBV5-1 and TRBJ2-5; TRBD1 is a possible D gene (5 bases). Per germline, CDR1 SGHRS and CDR2 YFSETQ. The CDR3 has 16 amino acids. V was shortened by 0 bases and J by 2 bases, with 14 bases between the two germline ends.

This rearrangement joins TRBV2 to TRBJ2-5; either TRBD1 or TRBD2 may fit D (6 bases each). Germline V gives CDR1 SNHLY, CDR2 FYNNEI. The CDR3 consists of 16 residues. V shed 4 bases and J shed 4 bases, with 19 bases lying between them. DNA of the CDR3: TGTGCCAGCAGTGTGGTCGGGGGCTTTTCGGGAGAGACCCAGTACTTC. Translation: CASSVVGGFSGETQYF.

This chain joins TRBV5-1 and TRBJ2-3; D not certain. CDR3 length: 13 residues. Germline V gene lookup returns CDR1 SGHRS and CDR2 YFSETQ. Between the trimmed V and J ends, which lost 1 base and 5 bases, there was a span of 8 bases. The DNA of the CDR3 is TGCGCCAGCAGCTTGAGCCAAGTAGATACGCAGTATTTT. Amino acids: CASSLSQVDTQYF.

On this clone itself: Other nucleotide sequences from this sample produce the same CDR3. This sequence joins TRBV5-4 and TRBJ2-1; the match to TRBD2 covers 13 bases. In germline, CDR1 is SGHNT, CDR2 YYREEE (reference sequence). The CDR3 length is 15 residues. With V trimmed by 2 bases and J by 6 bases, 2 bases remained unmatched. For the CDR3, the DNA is TGTGCCAGCAGCTTAGGACTAGCGGGAGTCAATGAGCAGTTCTTC. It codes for CASSLGLAGVNEQFF.

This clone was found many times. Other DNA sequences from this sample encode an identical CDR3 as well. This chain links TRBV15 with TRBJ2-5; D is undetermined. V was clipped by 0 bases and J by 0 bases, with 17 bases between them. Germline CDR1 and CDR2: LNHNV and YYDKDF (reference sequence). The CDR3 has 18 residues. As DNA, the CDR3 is TGTGCCACCAGCAGAGATAAGAGCTCCTATACGTACCAAGAGACCCAGTACTTC. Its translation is CATSRDKSSYTYQETQYF.

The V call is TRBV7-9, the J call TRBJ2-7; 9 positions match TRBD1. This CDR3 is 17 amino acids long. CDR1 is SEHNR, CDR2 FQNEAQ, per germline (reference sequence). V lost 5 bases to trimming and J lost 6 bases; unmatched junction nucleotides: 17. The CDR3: CASSPPRPGQGRSEQYF. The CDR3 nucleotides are TGTGCCAGCAGCCCACCTCGCCCGGGACAGGGTCGGTCCGAGCAGTACTTC.

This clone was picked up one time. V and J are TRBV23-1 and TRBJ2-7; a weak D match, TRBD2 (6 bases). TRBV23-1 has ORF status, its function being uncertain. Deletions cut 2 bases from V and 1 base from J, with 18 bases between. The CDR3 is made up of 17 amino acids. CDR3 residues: CASSQALGTSGSYEQYF. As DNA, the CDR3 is TGCGCCAGCAGTCAAGCCCTAGGGACTTCGGGGTCCTACGAGCAGTACTTC.

CDR3: CASSGTGTGVQYF. The CDR3 DNA reads as TGTGCCAGCAGTGGAACCGGGACAGGGGTGCAGTACTTC. The chain combines TRBV25-1 with TRBJ2-7; 10 bases fit TRBD1. The CDR3 consists of 13 residues. The germline V gene has CDR1 MGHDK and CDR2 SYGVNS. After removal of 4 bases from V and 9 bases from J, the junction contained 6 bases not matched to a gene.

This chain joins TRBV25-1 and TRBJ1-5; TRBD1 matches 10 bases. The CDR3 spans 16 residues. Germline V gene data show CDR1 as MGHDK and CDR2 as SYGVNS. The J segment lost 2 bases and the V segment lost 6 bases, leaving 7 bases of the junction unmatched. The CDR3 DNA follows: TGTGCCAGCAGGGGATCCGGGACAGGGGGCAATCAGCCCCAGCATTTT. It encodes CASRGSGTGGNQPQHF.

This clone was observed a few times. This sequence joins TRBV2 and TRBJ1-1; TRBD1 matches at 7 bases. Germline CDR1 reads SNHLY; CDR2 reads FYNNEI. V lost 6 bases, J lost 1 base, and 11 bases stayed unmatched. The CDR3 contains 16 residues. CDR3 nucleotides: TGTGCCAGCAGCGGCTCAGGGGGAGCTCGGAACACTGAAGCTTTCTTT. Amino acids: CASSGSGGARNTEAFF.

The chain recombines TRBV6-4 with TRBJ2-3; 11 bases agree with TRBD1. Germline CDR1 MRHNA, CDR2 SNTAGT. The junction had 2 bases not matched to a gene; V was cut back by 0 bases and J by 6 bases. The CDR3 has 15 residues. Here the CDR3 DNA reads TGTGCCAGCAGTGACTCAGGGGACAGGGGGGATACGCAGTATTTT. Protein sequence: CASSDSGDRGDTQYF.

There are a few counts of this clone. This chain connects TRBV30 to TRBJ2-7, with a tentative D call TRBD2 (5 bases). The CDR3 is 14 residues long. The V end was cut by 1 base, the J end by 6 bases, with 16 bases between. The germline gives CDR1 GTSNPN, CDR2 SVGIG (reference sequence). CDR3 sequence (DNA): TGTGCCTGGAGTGGTAACAGCGGTTCCCGCGAGCAGTACTTC. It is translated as CAWSGNSGSREQYF.

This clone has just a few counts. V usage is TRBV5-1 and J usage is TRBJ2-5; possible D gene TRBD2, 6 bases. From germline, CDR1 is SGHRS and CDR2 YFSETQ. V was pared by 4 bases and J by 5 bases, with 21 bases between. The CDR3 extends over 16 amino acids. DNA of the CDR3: TGCGCCAGCAGCCGACATGGGACTCCCGGAGGGGAGACCCAGTACTTC. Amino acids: CASSRHGTPGGETQYF.

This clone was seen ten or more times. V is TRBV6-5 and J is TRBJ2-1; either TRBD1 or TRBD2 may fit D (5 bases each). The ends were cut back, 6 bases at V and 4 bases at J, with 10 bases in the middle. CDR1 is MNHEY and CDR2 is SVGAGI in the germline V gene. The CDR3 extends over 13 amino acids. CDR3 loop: CASRWDQYNEQFF. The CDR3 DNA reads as TGTGCCAGCAGGTGGGACCAGTACAATGAGCAGTTCTTC.

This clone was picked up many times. CDR3 loop: CAWNTGSYNEQFF. Written as DNA, the CDR3 is TGTGCCTGGAATACAGGGTCCTACAATGAGCAGTTCTTC. The chain combines TRBV30 with TRBJ2-1; TRBD1 is a possible D gene (6 bases). This CDR3 is built from 13 residues. Trimming took 4 bases from V and 1 from J, leaving 8 bases between them. The germline V gene has CDR1 GTSNPN and CDR2 SVGIG (reference sequence). The full variable domain, rest sourced from reference TRBV30 and TRBJ2-1, is SQTIHQWPATLVQPVGSPLSLECTVEGTSNPNLYWYRQAAGRGLQLLFYSVGIGQISSEVPQNLSASRPQDRQFILSSKKLLLSDSGFYLCAWNTGSYNEQFFGPGTRLTVL.

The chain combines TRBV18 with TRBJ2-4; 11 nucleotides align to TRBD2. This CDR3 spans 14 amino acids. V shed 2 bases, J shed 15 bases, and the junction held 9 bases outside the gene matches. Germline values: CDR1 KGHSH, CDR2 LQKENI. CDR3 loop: CASSPRGTSGRTYF. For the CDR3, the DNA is TGTGCCAGCTCACCAAGAGGGACTAGCGGCCGTACGTACTTC.

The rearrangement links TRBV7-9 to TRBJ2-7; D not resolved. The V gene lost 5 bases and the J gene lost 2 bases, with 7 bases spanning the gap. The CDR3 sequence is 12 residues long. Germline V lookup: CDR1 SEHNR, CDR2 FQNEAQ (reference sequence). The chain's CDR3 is CASSKNAYEQYF. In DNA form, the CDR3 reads TGTGCCAGCAGCAAAAACGCCTACGAGCAGTACTTC.

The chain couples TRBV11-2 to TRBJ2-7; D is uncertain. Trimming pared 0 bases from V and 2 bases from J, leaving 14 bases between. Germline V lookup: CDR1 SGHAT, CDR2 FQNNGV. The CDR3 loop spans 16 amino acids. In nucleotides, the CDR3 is TGTGCCAGCAGCTTAGATGTAAACCTGTTAACCTACGAGCAGTACTTC. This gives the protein CASSLDVNLLTYEQYF. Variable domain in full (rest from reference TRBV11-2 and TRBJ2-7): EAGVAQSPRYKIIEKRQSVAFWCNPISGHATLYWYQQILGQGPKLLIQFQNNGVVDDSQLPKDRFSAERLKGVDSTLKIQPAKLEDSAVYLCASSLDVNLLTYEQYFGPGTRLTVT.

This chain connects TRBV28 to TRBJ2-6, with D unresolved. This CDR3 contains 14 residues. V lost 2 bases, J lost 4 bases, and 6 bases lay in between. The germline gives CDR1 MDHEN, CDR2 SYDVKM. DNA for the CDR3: TGTGCCAGCAGTTTAACTTCCGGGGCCAACGTCCTGACTTTC. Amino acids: CASSLTSGANVLTF. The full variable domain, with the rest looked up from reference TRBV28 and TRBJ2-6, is DVKVTQSSRYLVKRTGEKVFLECVQDMDHENMFWYRQDPGLGLRLIYFSYDVKMKEKGDIPEGYSVSREKKERFSLILESASTNQTSMYLCASSLTSGANVLTFGAGSRLTVL.

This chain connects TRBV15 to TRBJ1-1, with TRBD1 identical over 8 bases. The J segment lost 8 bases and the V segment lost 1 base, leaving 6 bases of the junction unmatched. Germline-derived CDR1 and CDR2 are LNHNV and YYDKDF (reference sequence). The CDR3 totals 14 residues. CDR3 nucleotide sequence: TGTGCCACCAGCAGAGCAGGGACAGGCCTGGAAGCTTTCTTT. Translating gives CATSRAGTGLEAFF.

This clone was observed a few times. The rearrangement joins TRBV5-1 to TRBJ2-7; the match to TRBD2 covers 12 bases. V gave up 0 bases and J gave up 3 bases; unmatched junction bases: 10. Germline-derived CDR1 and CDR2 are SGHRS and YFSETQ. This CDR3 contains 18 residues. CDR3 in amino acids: CASSLAPATSGRYYEQYF. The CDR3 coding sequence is TGCGCCAGCAGCTTGGCCCCAGCAACTAGCGGGAGGTACTACGAGCAGTACTTC. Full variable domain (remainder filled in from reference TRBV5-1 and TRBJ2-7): KAGVTQTPRYLIKTRGQQVTLSCSPISGHRSVSWYQQTPGQGLQFLFEYFSETQRNKGNFPGRFSGRQFSNSRSEMNVSTLELGDSALYLCASSLAPATSGRYYEQYFGPGTRLTVT.

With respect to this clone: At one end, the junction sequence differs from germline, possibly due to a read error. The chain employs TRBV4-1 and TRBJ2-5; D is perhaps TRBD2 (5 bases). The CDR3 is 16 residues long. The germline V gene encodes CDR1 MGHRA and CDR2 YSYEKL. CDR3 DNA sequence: TGCGCCAGCAGCCAAGAGAACCTGTGGAGGCGGCCCATGGCAGACTTC. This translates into CASSQENLWRRPMADF.

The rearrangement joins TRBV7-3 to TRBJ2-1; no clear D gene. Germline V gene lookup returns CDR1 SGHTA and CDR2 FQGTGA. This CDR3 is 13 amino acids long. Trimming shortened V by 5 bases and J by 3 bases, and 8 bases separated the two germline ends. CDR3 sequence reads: CASSPDLYNEQFF. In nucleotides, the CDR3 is TGTGCCAGCAGCCCAGACCTCTACAATGAGCAGTTCTTC.

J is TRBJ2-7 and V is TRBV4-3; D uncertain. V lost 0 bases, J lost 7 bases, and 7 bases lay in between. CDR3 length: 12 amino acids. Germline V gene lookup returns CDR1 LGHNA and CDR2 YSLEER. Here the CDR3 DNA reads TGCGCCAGCAGCCAAGAAATGGGGGAGCAGTACTTC. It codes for CASSQEMGEQYF.